Sequencing of this T cell receptor (beta chain) was carried out in a study of CD8 T cells in ankylosing spondylitis. Findings and limits, study-wide: The authors reported significant enrichment of disease-linked clones in matched ankylosing spondylitis synovial fluid. Characteristic, it appeared, of ankylosing spondylitis blood was a TCR beta motif of about eight highly homologous variants.

TCRdb ran MiXCR on the 5' RACE reads and lists one entry per CDR3 protein. Here the sample spans fewer than 500,000 distinct CDR3 sequences, about 25% being singletons. The CDR3 runs 15 residues. Germline-derived CDR1 and CDR2 are MNHNS and SASEGT. V lost 6 bases and J lost 4, with 16 bases in between. This clonotype has just a few counts. Its antigen is not identified. The chain carries TRBV6-1 and TRBJ2-1; D is possibly TRBD1 (5 bases). The sequenced material came from blood, either unsorted or a sorted T cell fraction (not recorded which). This receptor was identified in a male donor with ankylosing spondylitis. CDR3 region: CASRPNYSGYNEQFF. Written as DNA, the CDR3 is TGTGCCAGCAGACCCAACTACTCAGGGTACAATGAGCAGTTCTTC.